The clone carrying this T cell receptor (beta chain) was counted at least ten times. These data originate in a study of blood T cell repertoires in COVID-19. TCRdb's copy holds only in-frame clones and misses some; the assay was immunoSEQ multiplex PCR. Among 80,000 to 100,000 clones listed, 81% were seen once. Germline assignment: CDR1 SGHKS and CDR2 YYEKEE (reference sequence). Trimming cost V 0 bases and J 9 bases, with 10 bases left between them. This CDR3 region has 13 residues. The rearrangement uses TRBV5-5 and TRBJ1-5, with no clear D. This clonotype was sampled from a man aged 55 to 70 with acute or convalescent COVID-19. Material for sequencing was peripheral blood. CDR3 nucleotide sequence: TGTGCCAGCAGCTTGGGGCTAGTTGGGCCCCAGCATTTT. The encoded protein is CASSLGLVGPQHF.